Listed here are 23 T cell receptor beta chains from one sample, sequenced in a study of T-cell memory formation after mild COVID-19 (dated by TCRdb to the early 2020s). Library preparation employed 5' RACE. Data came from an Illumina NovaSeq 6000. TCRdb took the public reads, trimmed them with fastp at Q25, ran MiXCR for clone calling and kept in-frame beta chains. Each CDR3 protein gets just one entry, which takes the most common genes and DNA from the rows behind it. The sample records about 110,000 distinct CDR3 sequences, 15% to 20% of which are singletons. The top ten clonotypes cover 28% of the sample. Sequencing input: PBMCs or a T cell subset sorted from them (not recorded which). The receptors stem from an adult woman who had mild COVID-19 (a few samples of this study predate the infection). The sample titles of this study are shuffled in the database, so cell type and time point are left out; the donor was told from shared clones.

The chain uses TRBV7-9 and TRBJ1-2; no reliable D call. Germline CDR1 SEHNR, CDR2 FQNEAQ (reference sequence). CDR3 length: 12 amino acids. V dropped 7 bases and J dropped 5 bases, with 11 bases sitting between them. CDR3 amino acids: CASTPGIYGYTF. The CDR3 DNA sequence: TGTGCCAGCACCCCCGGAATATATGGCTACACCTTC.

V gene TRBV6-2 or TRBV6-3 combines with J gene TRBJ2-1; a weak D match, TRBD2 (6 bases). The CDR3 spans 15 residues. Germline values: CDR1 MNHEY, CDR2 SVGEGT. The V end lost 4 bases, the J end lost 7 bases, and 17 bases lay between the germline ends. CDR3 loop: CASSFLTGLANEQFF. The CDR3 coding sequence is TGTGCCAGCAGTTTTCTTACGGGACTTGCAAATGAGCAGTTCTTC.

V is TRBV11-2 and J is TRBJ2-7, with 10 bases lining up with TRBD1. Germline V CDR1 and CDR2: SGHAT, FQNNGV. This CDR3 has 16 amino acids. Trimming took 4 bases from V and 2 from J; bases not matched to a gene: 8. The CDR3 loop reads CASSSDTGTGAYEQYF. The CDR3 coding sequence is TGTGCCAGCAGCTCCGATACCGGGACAGGGGCCTACGAGCAGTACTTC.

This clonotype appeared a few times. The chain combines TRBV7-8 with TRBJ2-5; 8 nucleotides align to TRBD2. Germline V lookup: CDR1 SGHVS, CDR2 FQNEAQ. V trimming: 0 bases; J trimming: 5 bases; junction bases outside the gene matches: 14. The CDR3 consists of 18 residues. The CDR3 protein is CASSLAREEGGFGETQYF. In DNA form, the CDR3 reads TGTGCCAGCAGCTTAGCGCGGGAGGAGGGGGGTTTTGGGGAGACCCAGTACTTC.

This clonotype has only a few counts. The chain joins TRBV5-5 to TRBJ2-7, with TRBD1 matching over 10 bases. Unmatched junction bases numbered 0, after V lost 4 bases and J lost 5 bases. The germline CDR1 and CDR2 sequences are SGHKS and YYEKEE (reference sequence). The CDR3 has 12 residues. The CDR3 loop is CASSGQGDEQYF. For the CDR3, the DNA is TGTGCCAGCAGCGGACAGGGGGACGAGCAGTACTTC. Supplemented by reference TRBV5-5 and TRBJ2-7, the full variable domain reads DAGVTQSPTHLIKTRGQQVTLRCSPISGHKSVSWYQQVLGQGPQFIFQYYEKEERGRGNFPDRFSARQFPNYSSELNVNALLLGDSALYLCASSGQGDEQYFGPGTRLTVT.

This clonotype has just a few counts. J is TRBJ2-3 and V is TRBV7-2, with D perhaps matching TRBD1 (5 bases). CDR3 length: 18 residues. CDR1 and CDR2 (germline): SGHTA, FQGNSA. The V and J ends lost 2 bases and 1 base respectively, with 19 bases between them. CDR3 DNA: TGTGCCAGCAGCTTAATGTGGACAACCAATTTGGGCACAGATACGCAGTATTTT. Encoded protein: CASSLMWTTNLGTDTQYF.

V usage is TRBV9 and J usage is TRBJ2-1, with a weak D call TRBD1 (5 bases). The CDR3 totals 19 residues. CDR1 and CDR2 (germline): SGDLS, YYNGEE. V was cut by 0 bases and J by 0 bases, with 19 bases left in between. In DNA form, the CDR3 reads TGTGCCAGCAGCGTAGGACAGACTCAAGTTAGCAGCTCCTACAATGAGCAGTTCTTC. Translated: CASSVGQTQVSSSYNEQFF. Full variable domain (remainder filled in from reference TRBV9 and TRBJ2-1): DSGVTQTPKHLITATGQRVTLRCSPRSGDLSVYWYQQSLDQGLQFLIQYYNGEERAKGNILERFSAQQFPDLHSELNLSSLELGDSALYFCASSVGQTQVSSSYNEQFFGPGTRLTVL.

V and J are TRBV24-1 and TRBJ2-4, with D hard to call. Per the germline V gene, CDR1 is KGHDR and CDR2 is SFDVKD. Trimming left V 9 bases short and J 7 bases short, with 12 bases between. This CDR3 has 12 residues. As DNA, the CDR3 is TGTGCCACCCCGACGATAGGGAACATTCAGTACTTC. Protein product: CATPTIGNIQYF.

This clonotype occurred a few times. This rearrangement joins TRBV12-3 or TRBV12-4 to TRBJ2-3, with unresolved D. The V end lost 5 bases, the J end lost 2 bases, and 8 bases lay between the germline ends. The CDR3 spans 13 residues. The CDR3 DNA is TGTGCCAGCAGTCTCTATCTCACAGATACGCAGTATTTT. Its translation is CASSLYLTDTQYF.

J is TRBJ1-5 and V is TRBV24-1; TRBD1 matches at 12 bases. Per the germline V gene, CDR1 is KGHDR and CDR2 is SFDVKD. CDR3 length equals 13 residues. V was pared by 11 bases and J by 6 bases, with 4 bases of the junction left unmatched. The CDR3 region has the DNA TGTGCCATCGGGACAGGGGGCTTTCAGCCCCAGCATTTT. This codes for CAIGTGGFQPQHF.

This clonotype appeared a few times. V gene TRBV12-3 or TRBV12-4 combines with J gene TRBJ1-5; 7 nucleotides match TRBD1. The V and J ends lost 5 bases and 5 bases, in that order; junction bases with no gene match: 9. CDR3 length equals 15 residues. DNA for the CDR3: TGTGCCAGCAGTCGCGCACAGGGGACAGATCAGCCCCAGCATTTT. Translated, it gives CASSRAQGTDQPQHF.

The CDR3 nucleotides are TGTGCCAGCAGCTCCCCCTGGGGCACAGATACGCAGTATTTT. Encoded protein: CASSSPWGTDTQYF. The chain carries TRBV7-6 and TRBJ2-3; D is undetermined. Germline V gene sequence: CDR1 SGHVS, CDR2 FNYEAQ. Trimming stripped 4 bases from V and 1 base from J, with 9 bases between. CDR3 length equals 14 residues. Combining the CDR3 with reference TRBV7-6 and TRBJ2-3 gives the whole variable domain GAGVSQSPRYKVTKRGQDVALRCDPISGHVSLYWYRQALGQGPEFLTYFNYEAQQDKSGLPNDRFSAERPEGSISTLTIQRTEQRDSAMYRCASSSPWGTDTQYFGPGTRLTVL.

The chain couples TRBV20-1 to TRBJ2-3; 9 bases map to TRBD2. J gave up 5 bases and V 3 bases, and 15 bases lay outside the gene matches. This CDR3 is 17 amino acids long. Germline values: CDR1 DFQATT, CDR2 SNEGSKA (reference sequence). CDR3 sequence (DNA): TGCAGTGCTAGGGGCGGACTAGCGAAGTCCTCAGGAGATACGCAGTATTTT. Translation gives CSARGGLAKSSGDTQYF.

The table lists this clonotype with a few counts. This chain links TRBV7-9 with TRBJ2-1; 8 positions match TRBD2. Germline CDR1 reads SEHNR; CDR2 reads FQNEAQ (reference sequence). This CDR3 contains 16 residues. Germline trimming cut 6 bases from V and 3 bases from J; bases unmatched to any gene: 10. CDR3 in amino acids: CASSSPAGVSYNEQFF. The CDR3, as DNA: TGTGCCAGCAGTTCTCCAGCGGGAGTCAGCTACAATGAGCAGTTCTTC.

In its sample, this clonotype was seen a few times. The V and J genes are TRBV29-1 and TRBJ2-7, with D uncertain. Germline loops: CDR1 SQVTM, CDR2 ANQGSEA. V was trimmed by 0 bases and J by 7 bases, leaving 7 bases between them. This CDR3 spans 11 amino acids. The CDR3 here is CSVEDPGEQYF. The CDR3 region has the DNA TGCAGCGTTGAAGATCCCGGTGAGCAGTACTTC.

This clonotype has only a few counts. The chain links TRBV12-3 or TRBV12-4 to TRBJ2-6, with 9 nucleotides matching TRBD2. CDR3 length: 16 residues. Trimming took 7 bases from V and 4 from J; bases not matched to a gene: 8. Written as DNA, the CDR3 is TGTGCCAGCACCGGAGCGGGAGGTGGAGGGGCCAACGTCCTGACTTTC. Amino acid sequence: CASTGAGGGGANVLTF.

The rearrangement joins TRBV7-9 to TRBJ1-1; D remains unclear. Germline CDR1 is SEHNR and CDR2 is FQNEAQ (reference sequence). The ends were cut back, 1 base at V and 5 bases at J, with 5 bases in the middle. CDR3 length: 12 amino acids. Here the CDR3 DNA reads TGTGCCAGCAGCTTAGGTCTGACTGAAGCTTTCTTT. Translated: CASSLGLTEAFF.

V is TRBV6-6 and J is TRBJ2-1; a weak D match, TRBD1 (5 bases). V gave up 6 bases and J gave up 5 bases, with 20 bases separating them. The CDR3 is 16 residues long. Looked up from germline, CDR1 is MNHNY and CDR2 is SVGAGI (reference sequence). Here the CDR3 reads CASSPSTARPNNEQFF. CDR3 bases: TGTGCCAGCAGCCCATCGACAGCTCGTCCAAACAATGAGCAGTTCTTC.

This clonotype was observed many times. The V gene is TRBV12-3 or TRBV12-4, the J gene TRBJ2-2; weak D call: TRBD2 (6 bases). V shed 8 bases and J shed 6 bases, with 16 bases lying between them. This CDR3 is 14 amino acids long. This chain's CDR3 is CASGLEGMAGELFF. The CDR3 DNA sequence: TGTGCCAGCGGATTGGAGGGGATGGCCGGGGAGCTGTTTTTT.

This rearrangement joins TRBV12-1 to TRBJ2-7; the tabulated D call, TRBD2, remains unverified against the DNA. TRBV12-1 is assigned pseudogene status. The CDR3 spans 13 residues. CDR3 loop: CASSLPGEDEQYF. The CDR3 DNA follows: TGTGCCAGCAGCTTGCCGGGGGAGGACGAGCAGTACTTC.

The V and J genes are TRBV10-3 and TRBJ2-2; tentatively, D is TRBD2 (5 bases). Trimming removed 11 bases at V and 1 base at J, with 26 bases between. The V gene's germline CDR1 is ENHRY and CDR2 SYGVKD. The CDR3 loop spans 18 amino acids. The CDR3 DNA sequence: TGTGCCTTCCTAGCCGGCAGGCAATATGGACGGAACACCGGGGAGCTGTTTTTT. It is translated as CAFLAGRQYGRNTGELFF.

This clonotype has more than one count but fewer than ten. V usage is TRBV7-9 and J usage is TRBJ2-7; D remains ambiguous. The CDR3 consists of 12 residues. Per the germline V gene, CDR1 is SEHNR and CDR2 is FQNEAQ (reference sequence). The V end lost 3 bases, the J end lost 7 bases, and 10 bases lay between the germline ends. The CDR3 protein is CASSFGPTEQYF. The CDR3 DNA sequence: TGTGCCAGCAGCTTCGGGCCGACGGAGCAGTACTTC. The variable domain in full, with the rest retrieved from reference TRBV7-9 and TRBJ2-7, is DTGVSQNPRHKITKRGQNVTFRCDPISEHNRLYWYRQTLGQGPEFLTYFQNEAQLEKSRLLSDRFSAERPKGSFSTLEIQRTEQGDSAMYLCASSFGPTEQYFGPGTRLTVT.

This clonotype was detected only a few times. This CDR3 is CASSQGPGGITEAFF. In nucleotides, the CDR3 is TGCGCCAGCAGCCAAGGTCCAGGGGGCATCACTGAAGCTTTCTTT. This sequence joins TRBV4-1 and TRBJ1-1; TRBD1 aligns across 8 bases. Germline-derived CDR1 and CDR2 are MGHRA and YSYEKL. The CDR3 loop spans 15 amino acids. The V gene end was trimmed by 1 base and the J gene end by 4 bases; junction bases not matched to a gene: 5.